The rows below give T cell receptor beta chains drawn from one sample of a study of blood T cell repertoires in COVID-19. Sequencing was performed with immunoSEQ multiplex PCR; in TCRdb, only in-frame clones are kept and a portion is missing. The sample has roughly 310,000 clones; roughly 88% are singletons. Sequenced: peripheral blood. These receptor sequences come from a woman aged 30 to 39 with COVID-19, enrolled during active disease. Each CDR3 is given with its conserved first and last residue. Each record gives: V gene, clone size, J gene, D gene, CDR3 DNA, CDR3 protein. The D gene is left open where the match is weak. A clone size is listed for some rows: how often the clone was seen (once, few, many), or a class if it is expanded.

V gene: TRBV19; clone size: few; J gene: TRBJ1-5; D gene: NA; CDR3 DNA: TGTGCCAGTAGTAAGGGACTTTATCAGCCCCAGCATTTT; CDR3 protein: CASSKGLYQPQHF
V gene: TRBV19; clone size: NA; J gene: TRBJ2-6; D gene: NA; CDR3 DNA: TGTGCCAGTAGTCCTCGGGGGTCTGGGGCCAACGTCCTGACTTTC; CDR3 protein: CASSPRGSGANVLTF
V gene: TRBV19; clone size: NA; J gene: TRBJ1-6; D gene: NA; CDR3 DNA: TGTGCCAGTAGTTTTTTGGCCGATTCACCCCTCCACTTT; CDR3 protein: CASSFLADSPLHF
V gene: TRBV29-1; clone size: NA; J gene: TRBJ1-2; D gene: NA; CDR3 DNA: TGCAGCGTTTTTACCGACGGACTCTATGGCTACACCTTC; CDR3 protein: CSVFTDGLYGYTF
V gene: TRBV3-1/TRBV3-2; clone size: NA; J gene: TRBJ1-1; D gene: NA; CDR3 DNA: TGTGCCAGCAGCCAAGACTTGGGGGCGCACACTGAAGCTTTCTTT; CDR3 protein: CASSQDLGAHTEAFF
V gene: TRBV5-6; clone size: NA; J gene: TRBJ2-5; D gene: NA; CDR3 DNA: TGTGCCAGCAGCCCTACAGGGAGAGAGACCCAGTACTTC; CDR3 protein: CASSPTGRETQYF
V gene: TRBV29-1; clone size: NA; J gene: TRBJ2-6; D gene: TRBD1; CDR3 DNA: TGCAGCGTAGGACAGGGGGTTGCTGGGGCCAACGTCCTGACTTTC; CDR3 protein: CSVGQGVAGANVLTF
V gene: TRBV18; clone size: NA; J gene: TRBJ1-5; D gene: NA; CDR3 DNA: TGTGCCAGCTCACCACAGGGGAATCAGCCCCAGCATTTT; CDR3 protein: CASSPQGNQPQHF
V gene: TRBV19; clone size: NA; J gene: TRBJ1-5; D gene: TRBD1; CDR3 DNA: TGTGCCAGTAGTATACGGGCAGGGGGCTGGAATTTT; CDR3 protein: CASSIRAGGWNF
V gene: TRBV2; clone size: NA; J gene: TRBJ1-1; D gene: NA; CDR3 DNA: TGTGCCAGCAGTATTCAGGGTATCACTGAAGCTTTCTTT; CDR3 protein: CASSIQGITEAFF
V gene: TRBV4-1; clone size: NA; J gene: TRBJ2-7; D gene: TRBD2; CDR3 DNA: TGCGCCAGCAGCCAAGTTGCTGGTAGCGGGATCGAGCAGTACTTC; CDR3 protein: CASSQVAGSGIEQYF
V gene: TRBV9; clone size: NA; J gene: TRBJ1-5; D gene: NA; CDR3 DNA: TGTGCCAGCAGTAGTGGCAATCAGCCCCAGCATTTT; CDR3 protein: CASSSGNQPQHF
V gene: TRBV29-1; clone size: NA; J gene: TRBJ1-5; D gene: TRBD1; CDR3 DNA: TGCAGCGCCCAGACAGGGGATGGTCAGCCCCAGCATTTT; CDR3 protein: CSAQTGDGQPQHF
V gene: TRBV4-2; clone size: few; J gene: TRBJ2-2; D gene: NA; CDR3 DNA: TGTGCCAGCAGCCAAACTCGGACCGGGGAGCTGTTTTTT; CDR3 protein: CASSQTRTGELFF
V gene: TRBV28; clone size: NA; J gene: TRBJ2-1; D gene: TRBD2; CDR3 DNA: TGTGCCAGCAGTTTCTTGGGCCTAGCGGGAGGTTTCAACCAGTTCTTC; CDR3 protein: CASSFLGLAGGFNQFF
V gene: TRBV4-1; clone size: NA; J gene: TRBJ2-7; D gene: NA; CDR3 DNA: TGCGCCAGCAGCCAGGAACTAGTCTACGAGCAGTACTTC; CDR3 protein: CASSQELVYEQYF
V gene: TRBV7-9; clone size: NA; J gene: TRBJ2-7; D gene: TRBD1; CDR3 DNA: TGTGCCAGCAGCCCGGGACAGTTCTACGAGCAGTACTTC; CDR3 protein: CASSPGQFYEQYF
V gene: TRBV6-2/TRBV6-3; clone size: NA; J gene: TRBJ2-3; D gene: NA; CDR3 DNA: TGTGCCAGCAGGCCTCGGGACTTCAAGACAGATACGCAGTATTTT; CDR3 protein: CASRPRDFKTDTQYF
V gene: TRBV5-1; clone size: NA; J gene: TRBJ2-7; D gene: TRBD1; CDR3 DNA: TGCGCCAGCAGCATTACAGGGGGCAGCTACGAGCAGTACTTC; CDR3 protein: CASSITGGSYEQYF
V gene: TRBV11-2; clone size: NA; J gene: TRBJ1-1; D gene: NA; CDR3 DNA: TGTGCCAGCAGCTTCAGACGGAGCGCTGAAGCTTTCTTT; CDR3 protein: CASSFRRSAEAFF
V gene: TRBV27; clone size: NA; J gene: TRBJ2-5; D gene: NA; CDR3 DNA: TGTGCCAGCAGTTTACAAAGGGGTTTGTCGGAGACCCAGTACTTC; CDR3 protein: CASSLQRGLSETQYF
V gene: TRBV5-1; clone size: NA; J gene: TRBJ1-4; D gene: NA; CDR3 DNA: TGCGCCAGCAGCTTGGACAGAAGTAATGAAAAACTGTTTTTT; CDR3 protein: CASSLDRSNEKLFF
V gene: TRBV11-3; clone size: NA; J gene: TRBJ2-5; D gene: TRBD2; CDR3 DNA: TGTGCCAGCAGCTTAGGGCAGACTAGCAGAGAGCGAGAGACCCAGTACTTC; CDR3 protein: CASSLGQTSRERETQYF
V gene: TRBV5-1; clone size: NA; J gene: TRBJ2-1; D gene: TRBD2; CDR3 DNA: TGCGCCAGCAGTCTCGGACTAGCGGAATACAATGAGCAGTTCTTC; CDR3 protein: CASSLGLAEYNEQFF
V gene: TRBV10-3; clone size: NA; J gene: TRBJ2-2; D gene: TRBD1; CDR3 DNA: TGTGCCATCTTAGGACAGGACACCGGGGAGCTGTTTTTT; CDR3 protein: CAILGQDTGELFF
V gene: TRBV10-2; clone size: NA; J gene: TRBJ1-1; D gene: NA; CDR3 DNA: TGCGCCAGCAGCCAGGGAGGTCTGGGAAAAACTGAAGCTTTCTTT; CDR3 protein: CASSQGGLGKTEAFF
V gene: TRBV2; clone size: NA; J gene: TRBJ1-5; D gene: NA; CDR3 DNA: TGTGCCAGCAGTGAATCGGAGGGACGGAGCGGGATACCCCAGCATTTT; CDR3 protein: CASSESEGRSGIPQHF
V gene: TRBV12-3/TRBV12-4; clone size: NA; J gene: TRBJ1-5; D gene: NA; CDR3 DNA: TGTGCCAGCAGATTCGACAGGAATCAGCCCCAGCATTTT; CDR3 protein: CASRFDRNQPQHF
V gene: TRBV27; clone size: NA; J gene: TRBJ2-1; D gene: TRBD2; CDR3 DNA: TGTGCCAGCAGTTCGGGGACTAGCGGCATGATGTCCTACAATGAGCAGTTCTTC; CDR3 protein: CASSSGTSGMMSYNEQFF
V gene: TRBV27; clone size: NA; J gene: TRBJ2-1; D gene: TRBD1; CDR3 DNA: TGTGCCAGCAGTTCAGTCGGACAGGGGGCTTGGGATGAGCAGTTCTTC; CDR3 protein: CASSSVGQGAWDEQFF
V gene: TRBV2; clone size: few; J gene: TRBJ1-1; D gene: NA; CDR3 DNA: TGTGCCAGCAGCGAGAAACAGGCTTACACTGAAGCTTTCTTT; CDR3 protein: CASSEKQAYTEAFF
V gene: TRBV4-1; clone size: NA; J gene: TRBJ1-5; D gene: NA; CDR3 DNA: TGCGCCAGCAGCCAAGATCTTTCGGGTCAGCCCCAGCATTTT; CDR3 protein: CASSQDLSGQPQHF
V gene: TRBV27; clone size: NA; J gene: TRBJ1-2; D gene: TRBD1; CDR3 DNA: TGTGCCAGCAGTTGGAGGGAACAGGGGCGTCCGGACTATGGCTACACCTTC; CDR3 protein: CASSWREQGRPDYGYTF
V gene: TRBV5-1; clone size: NA; J gene: TRBJ1-2; D gene: NA; CDR3 DNA: TGCGCCAGCAGCCCGGAGAAACAGGGAAACTATGGCTACACCTTC; CDR3 protein: CASSPEKQGNYGYTF
V gene: TRBV25-1; clone size: NA; J gene: TRBJ2-1; D gene: TRBD2; CDR3 DNA: TGTGCCAGCAGTGCGGGACTAGTTGCTGAGCAGTTCTTC; CDR3 protein: CASSAGLVAEQFF
V gene: TRBV3-1/TRBV3-2; clone size: few; J gene: TRBJ1-4; D gene: NA; CDR3 DNA: TGTGCCAGCAGCCCCCAGGGGAGGGATGAAAAACTGTTTTTT; CDR3 protein: CASSPQGRDEKLFF
V gene: TRBV29-1; clone size: NA; J gene: TRBJ2-1; D gene: NA; CDR3 DNA: TGCAGCGGGAGGGCCTACAATGAGCAGTTCTTC; CDR3 protein: CSGRAYNEQFF
V gene: TRBV5-1; clone size: NA; J gene: TRBJ2-1; D gene: NA; CDR3 DNA: TGCGCCAGCAGCCTCGGACTCAGCAATGAGCAGTTCTTC; CDR3 protein: CASSLGLSNEQFF
V gene: TRBV19; clone size: NA; J gene: TRBJ2-4; D gene: TRBD1; CDR3 DNA: TGTGCCAGTACCAAGGGGGACAGCGCCAAAAACATTCAGTACTTC; CDR3 protein: CASTKGDSAKNIQYF
V gene: TRBV7-2; clone size: NA; J gene: TRBJ2-1; D gene: TRBD2; CDR3 DNA: TGTGCCAGCAGCACACCCAGCGGGAGGGGTTGGTACAATGAGCAGTTCTTC; CDR3 protein: CASSTPSGRGWYNEQFF
V gene: TRBV2; clone size: NA; J gene: TRBJ2-1; D gene: TRBD2; CDR3 DNA: TGTGCCAGCAGTGAAACCGCTAGCGGGGGCAATGAGCAGTTCTTC; CDR3 protein: CASSETASGGNEQFF
V gene: TRBV19; clone size: NA; J gene: TRBJ1-1; D gene: NA; CDR3 DNA: TGTGCCAGTAGTATCAGGGAAAACACTGAAGCTTTCTTT; CDR3 protein: CASSIRENTEAFF
V gene: TRBV2; clone size: NA; J gene: TRBJ1-1; D gene: NA; CDR3 DNA: TGTGCCCTAGCCGAGGTGGGTGTCAACACTGAAGCTTTCTTT; CDR3 protein: CALAEVGVNTEAFF
V gene: TRBV2; clone size: NA; J gene: TRBJ1-2; D gene: TRBD1; CDR3 DNA: TGTGCCAGCAGGGCCGGGACAGGGGGCTATGGCTACACCTTC; CDR3 protein: CASRAGTGGYGYTF
V gene: TRBV6-6; clone size: once; J gene: TRBJ2-7; D gene: TRBD2; CDR3 DNA: TGTGCCAGCATGGCCAGCGGGACGGGCGAGCAGTACTTC; CDR3 protein: CASMASGTGEQYF
V gene: TRBV13; clone size: NA; J gene: TRBJ2-2; D gene: TRBD2; CDR3 DNA: TGTGCCAGCAGCTCGCTAGCGGGAGGCACCGGGGAGCTGTTTTTT; CDR3 protein: CASSSLAGGTGELFF
V gene: TRBV29-1; clone size: NA; J gene: TRBJ1-1; D gene: NA; CDR3 DNA: TGCAGCGGGTCGGGGGTGATGAACACTGAAGCTTTCTTT; CDR3 protein: CSGSGVMNTEAFF
V gene: TRBV6-6; clone size: NA; J gene: TRBJ1-5; D gene: NA; CDR3 DNA: TGTGCCAGCAGTTACGAGAAGAATCAGCCCCAGCATTTT; CDR3 protein: CASSYEKNQPQHF
V gene: TRBV28; clone size: NA; J gene: TRBJ1-1; D gene: TRBD1; CDR3 DNA: TGTGCCAGCGGGTGGACAGGAGAAGACACTGAAGCTTTCTTT; CDR3 protein: CASGWTGEDTEAFF
V gene: TRBV28; clone size: NA; J gene: TRBJ1-6; D gene: NA; CDR3 DNA: TGTGCCGTACCGGGACATCCTAATTCACCCCTCCACTTT; CDR3 protein: CAVPGHPNSPLHF
V gene: TRBV18; clone size: NA; J gene: TRBJ2-7; D gene: NA; CDR3 DNA: TGTGCCAGCTCACCAGGGGCAGGGGCCTACGAGCAGTACTTC; CDR3 protein: CASSPGAGAYEQYF
V gene: TRBV4-1; clone size: NA; J gene: TRBJ1-5; D gene: NA; CDR3 DNA: TGCGCCAGCAGCCCGGGGACATTGAGCAATCAGCCCCAGCATTTT; CDR3 protein: CASSPGTLSNQPQHF
V gene: TRBV15; clone size: NA; J gene: TRBJ1-6; D gene: TRBD1; CDR3 DNA: TGTGCCACCAGCAGAGACCCTAGACAGGGGAATTCACCCCTCCACTTT; CDR3 protein: CATSRDPRQGNSPLHF
V gene: TRBV18; clone size: NA; J gene: TRBJ2-7; D gene: NA; CDR3 DNA: TGTGCCAGCTCACCGGGCCGGAATTCCTACGAGCAGTACTTC; CDR3 protein: CASSPGRNSYEQYF
V gene: TRBV6-6; clone size: NA; J gene: TRBJ2-2; D gene: NA; CDR3 DNA: TGTGCCAGCAGTTACCCCCGGGGGGAGCTGTTTTTT; CDR3 protein: CASSYPRGELFF
V gene: TRBV5-6; clone size: NA; J gene: TRBJ1-2; D gene: NA; CDR3 DNA: TGTGCCAGCAGCCCTACGAGGAGCCACTATGGCTACACCTTC; CDR3 protein: CASSPTRSHYGYTF
V gene: TRBV28; clone size: NA; J gene: TRBJ1-5; D gene: NA; CDR3 DNA: TGTGCCAGCAGTTTCAGGGGTCGAGATAATCAGCCCCAGCATTTT; CDR3 protein: CASSFRGRDNQPQHF